This TCR beta chain came from a study of cytomegalovirus exposure and HLA in healthy donors. Germline-derived CDR1 and CDR2 are SGHVS and FQNEAQ. There are 15 residues in the CDR3. V lost 4 bases to trimming and J lost 8 bases; unmatched junction nucleotides: 5. Produced via immunoSEQ multiplex PCR; TCRdb's table is partial and in-frame only. Of 110,000 or so clones listed, 85% to 90% were seen once; the top ten hold roughly 2%. This receptor was identified in a woman aged 25 to 39 in good health and CMV-seronegative. Input material: PBMCs. The rearrangement links TRBV7-8 to TRBJ2-1, with 13 bases matching TRBD2. CDR3 DNA: TGTGCCAGCAGCTCCACTAGCGGGGGGGCCTATGAGCAGTTCTTC. Its translation is CASSSTSGGAYEQFF.